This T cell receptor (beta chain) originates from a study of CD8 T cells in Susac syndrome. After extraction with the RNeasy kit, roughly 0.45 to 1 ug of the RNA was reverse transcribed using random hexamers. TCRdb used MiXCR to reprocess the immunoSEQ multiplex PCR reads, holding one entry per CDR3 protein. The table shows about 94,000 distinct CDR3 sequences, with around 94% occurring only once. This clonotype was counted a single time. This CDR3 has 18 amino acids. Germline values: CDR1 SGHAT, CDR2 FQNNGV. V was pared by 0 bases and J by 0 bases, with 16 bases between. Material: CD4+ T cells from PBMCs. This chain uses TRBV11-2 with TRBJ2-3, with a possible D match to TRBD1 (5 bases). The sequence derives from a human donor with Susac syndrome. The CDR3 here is CASSLDASWTSSTDTQYF. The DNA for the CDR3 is TGTGCCAGCAGCTTAGATGCGTCCTGGACATCTAGCACAGATACGCAGTATTTT.